This T cell receptor (beta chain) was sequenced for a study of shared clonotypes between healthy human individuals. Study observations and caveats: Clonotype sharing across several donors was observed for 4.5% to 6.5% of naive CD4 clonotypes. The four-donor shared clonotypes exceeded non-shared clonotypes in generation probability, with non-shared ones scoring lower.

Trimming at V came to 4 bases and at J to 1 base, leaving 11 bases not matched to a gene. Germline CDR1 reads SGHNT; CDR2 reads YYREEE (reference sequence). The CDR3 has 17 residues. When replicate PCRs were run on sorted subsets, they used 200 ng DNA, 30,000 to 35,000 T cell genomes. Some clones are missing from TCRdb's copy, which holds only in-frame ones; the method was immunoSEQ multiplex PCR. The table records 400,000 or so clones, 90% to 98% of them present only once. Of note for this clone: What it binds is not known.

The chain uses TRBV5-4 and TRBJ2-3, with 8 nucleotides matching TRBD2. The sample taken for sequencing was memory CD8+ T cells sorted from blood. As to subset: CD45RO+ cells pooled with CCR7-negative TemRA cells. The receptor comes from a man younger than 40 in good health. CDR3 protein: CASSPRNGRVGTDTQYF. Written as DNA, the CDR3 is TGTGCCAGCAGCCCCCGGAACGGGAGGGTCGGCACAGATACGCAGTATTTT.